The next 9 T cell receptor beta chains were all read from a single sample in a study of spatial heterogeneity in lung cancer. One entry per CDR3 protein, called by TCRdb with MiXCR from the 5' RACE reads. The sample includes about 52,000 distinct CDR3 sequences, 6.5% to 7.5% of them seen just once. Time point in this sample: blood at routine non-recurrence follow-up after resection. Without sorting, whole RNA was sequenced from tumor, nontumor lung or frozen PBMC. The material was PBMCs, obtained at follow-up. The receptor source for this set is a female donor with early-stage non-small cell lung cancer.

The V and J genes are TRBV4-3 and TRBJ2-3; no clear D. CDR3 length: 15 residues. From germline, CDR1 is LGHNA and CDR2 YSLEER. The V end was cut by 0 bases, the J end by 2 bases, with 9 bases between. The CDR3, as DNA: TGCGCCAGCAGCCAAGACGCACCATCCACAGATACGCAGTATTTT. It translates to CASSQDAPSTDTQYF.

This chain uses TRBV30 with TRBJ1-4, with D tentatively TRBD1 (6 bases). Per germline, CDR1 GTSNPN and CDR2 SVGIG (reference sequence). This CDR3 is built from 14 residues. Trimming cost V 3 bases and J 2 bases, with 10 bases left between them. The CDR3 DNA follows: TGTGCCTGGAGCTGGGGGCGCACTAATGAAAAACTGTTTTTT. Amino acid sequence: CAWSWGRTNEKLFF.

This clonotype has a count of ten or more. The chain couples TRBV7-2 to TRBJ1-5; 12 bases are a match to TRBD1. This CDR3 spans 16 amino acids. Germline trimming cut 6 bases from V and 3 bases from J; bases unmatched to any gene: 6. Germline loops: CDR1 SGHTA, CDR2 FQGNSA. In DNA, the CDR3 is TGTGCCAGCAGTTTTTCGGGACAGGGGGCCAATCAGCCCCAGCATTTT. The encoded protein is CASSFSGQGANQPQHF.

This clonotype was recorded at least ten times. The chain employs TRBV11-2 and TRBJ2-1; D gene ambiguous. CDR1 is SGHAT, CDR2 FQNNGV, per germline. The CDR3 is 12 residues long. Trimming took 6 bases from V and 9 from J, leaving 12 bases between them. The DNA for the CDR3 is TGTGCCAGCAGTAAAAGTCGGAGTGAGCAGTTCTTC. Protein: CASSKSRSEQFF.

This clonotype was seen ten or more times. The chain is built from TRBV28 and TRBJ2-2; possibly TRBD2 for D (5 bases). The CDR3 contains 14 residues. Trimming removed 5 bases at V and 5 bases at J, with 12 bases between. CDR1 MDHEN and CDR2 SYDVKM come from the germline V gene. The CDR3 sequence: CASSVASGTGELFF. CDR3 nucleotide sequence: TGTGCCAGCAGTGTAGCGTCGGGAACCGGGGAGCTGTTTTTT. The entire variable domain, with the rest obtained from reference TRBV28 and TRBJ2-2, is as follows: DVKVTQSSRYLVKRTGEKVFLECVQDMDHENMFWYRQDPGLGLRLIYFSYDVKMKEKGDIPEGYSVSREKKERFSLILESASTNQTSMYLCASSVASGTGELFFGEGSRLTVL.

Many counts were recorded for this clonotype. This CDR3 reads CASSRDWQDTQYF. Here the CDR3 DNA reads TGTGCCAGCAGCCGGGACTGGCAAGATACGCAGTATTTT. The V call is TRBV3-1, the J call TRBJ2-3; D may be TRBD2 (6 bases). The V and J ends lost 4 bases and 5 bases respectively, with 10 bases between them. CDR1 is LGHDT and CDR2 is YNNKEL in the germline V gene (reference sequence). There are 13 residues in the CDR3.

This clonotype was recorded a few times. The chain recombines TRBV11-2 with TRBJ2-6; 7 bases line up with TRBD1. The CDR3 sequence is 15 residues long. The V and J ends lost 5 bases and 4 bases, in that order; junction bases with no gene match: 5. The germline CDR1 and CDR2 sequences are SGHAT and FQNNGV. CDR3 sequence: CASSRAQGGANVLTF. As DNA, the CDR3 is TGTGCCAGCAGCCGCGCACAGGGGGGGGCCAACGTCCTGACTTTC. Filled out from reference TRBV11-2 and TRBJ2-6, the complete variable domain reads EAGVAQSPRYKIIEKRQSVAFWCNPISGHATLYWYQQILGQGPKLLIQFQNNGVVDDSQLPKDRFSAERLKGVDSTLKIQPAKLEDSAVYLCASSRAQGGANVLTFGAGSRLTVL.

There are many counts of this clonotype. The chain has TRBV12-3 or TRBV12-4 and TRBJ1-1; D is unresolved. Trimming stripped 4 bases from V and 5 bases from J, with 11 bases between. The CDR3 extends over 13 amino acids. Here the CDR3 reads CASSSGPGTEAFF. CDR3 nucleotides: TGTGCCAGCAGTTCTGGACCGGGGACTGAAGCTTTCTTT.

The chain carries TRBV6-2 or TRBV6-3 and TRBJ2-3; 8 bases fit TRBD2. The trim removed 8 bases at V and 3 bases at J, leaving 13 bases unmatched. CDR1 MNHEY and CDR2 SVGEGT come from the germline V gene. This CDR3 has 16 amino acids. The CDR3: CASYSVVGGATDTQYF. CDR3 sequence (DNA): TGTGCCAGCTATAGCGTGGTCGGGGGGGCAACAGATACGCAGTATTTT.